Listed below are T cell receptor beta chains from one sample, sequenced in a study of long-term antiretroviral therapy in people with HIV. The data were produced by immunoSEQ multiplex PCR, yet TCRdb's version contains in-frame clones alone and is incomplete. The data hold 25,000 to 30,000 clones, with 85% to 90% observed a single time. The sequencing used unsorted PBMCs, collected 3.2 years before starting antiretroviral therapy. These receptors originate from a man aged 50 to 60 with HIV. CDR3s include the opening cysteine and the closing phenylalanine or tryptophan. D genes are given only for firm matches.

V	D	CDR3
TRBV5-1	TRBD1	CASSLETGGNTEAFF
TRBV5-1	.	CASSSHSNQPQHF
TRBV27	TRBD1	CASSQTGGLQPQHF
TRBV6-1	.	CASSESPRETNEKLFF
TRBV5-4	TRBD1	CASSFGALGQGGETQYF
TRBV10-3	TRBD1	CAISGGTGPTMGYTF
TRBV10-3	TRBD2	CAMCSGVQETQYF
TRBV6-5	.	CASSYGPDSYQETQYF
TRBV28	.	CATARFGNEQFF
TRBV7-3	TRBD2	CASSLAGVGDTQYF
TRBV5-1	TRBD1	CASSSQMDRDEQYF
TRBV5-1	TRBD2	CASSLLTSGGQYEQYF
TRBV11-2	TRBD1	CASSRQGFYYGYTF
TRBV7-8	.	CASSGTGAGELFF
TRBV2	.	CASSEAENTEAFF
TRBV28	.	CASSLSLSQETQYF
TRBV5-1	TRBD2	CASSLGTSDIQYF
TRBV15	.	CATSGSSYEQYF
TRBV28	.	CASTGFRGGVVEQYF
TRBV11-2	.	CASSLAGDSYNEQFF
TRBV7-8	.	CASSWYKGQGNYEQYF
TRBV9	TRBD2	CASSVGAGATIYEQYF
TRBV6-5	TRBD1	CASRTGQGAAGEAFF
TRBV6-5	.	CASSSDRPGWRQYF
TRBV25-1	TRBD1	CASSERTGGADTEAFF
TRBV5-1	.	CASSSEWGGYTF
TRBV2	TRBD1	CASRRDRLYEQYF
TRBV27	.	CASSLLSEGMNTEAFF
TRBV7-6	.	CASSSISVTNTGELFF
TRBV5-1	.	CASSLDGTTNEKLFF
TRBV18	.	CASSPRQGSNTGELFF
TRBV6-5	.	CASSYSGVLNTEAFF
TRBV7-2	.	CASSYFYEQYF
TRBV28	.	CASSSGAFGTVLAFF
TRBV5-6	.	CASSFQGLFSRSPLHF
TRBV7-2	.	CASSFQGGAETQYF
TRBV5-4	TRBD1	CASSSRDSYEQYF
TRBV5-1	TRBD1	CASSWLGDRGTDTQYF
TRBV6-6	.	CASSYTGSTDTQYF
TRBV19	.	CASSRTGGAGSGANVLTF
TRBV10-2	TRBD1	CASGGQPLHF
TRBV29-1	TRBD1	CSGGKQGGSTDTQYF
TRBV4-3	.	CASSQRGAGPGGYTF
TRBV7-8	.	CASSYKGISYEQYF
TRBV5-1	TRBD1	CASSLGGQHQPQHF
TRBV7-9	TRBD1	CASSLGVGTGGGEQYF
TRBV12-2	.	CASRSPGPGTGKDSNQPQHF